This T cell receptor beta chain was identified in a study of T cells in women clearing cervical HPV infection. As for the study in general: Women with histologically confirmed HPV16-related CIN3 or worse, 2 with invasive cancer, served as cases.

All participants had a single incident cervical HPV16 infection, and prevalent HPV16 infections were excluded. Worth noting for this clone: The read finishes 3 residues shy of the CDR3 end, and the germline J gene is used to complete it.

Measured with immunoSEQ multiplex PCR; TCRdb has only the in-frame clones, and not every one. The sample data list around 48,000 clones. V was cut by 6 bases and J by 3 bases, with 18 bases left in between. CDR3 length: 16 amino acids. This chain joins TRBV23-1 and TRBJ2-1, with unresolved D. TRBV23-1 is given ORF status, its function remaining uncertain. The clonotype was recovered from a woman aged 18-69 years with a cervical HPV16 infection that either progressed to CIN3+ or cleared (not recorded which). The sequencing input was blood buffy coat. The sequenced CDR3 bases are TGCGCCAGCAGATCCAATCTTCCCGATAGCTACAATGAG. This codes for CASRSNLPDSYNE. The complete CDR3 sequence is CASRSNLPDSYNEQFF.